One sample yielded the 24 T cell receptor beta chains listed below, sequenced in a study of CD8+ T cells in alopecia areata. RNA was isolated and reverse transcribed to cDNA, the sequencing template. The protocol was immunoSEQ multiplex PCR, while the TCRdb copy is restricted to in-frame clones and leaves out a portion. The sample offers some 110,000 clones and no singletons, the top ten holding around 20%. The sequenced sample was lesional skin. The receptors derive from a C3H/HeJ mouse with alopecia areata. The MHC haplotype of the strain is H2-k.

This clone occurred many times. Genes here carry mouse names. The sequenced fragment ends 4 residues before the CDR3 boundary, so the rest is inferred from the germline J gene. This chain connects TRBV13-3 to TRBJ2-5; TRBD2 matches at 7 bases. The CDR3 is made up of 14 amino acids. The germline V gene has CDR1 NNHDY and CDR2 SYVADS. CDR3: CASSDWGVKDTQYF. Incomplete CDR3 DNA: TGTGCCAGCAGTGATTGGGGGGTAAAAGAC.

This clone was seen a handful of times. Mouse germline and gene names are used. The read terminates 4 residues before the CDR3 end, so the remaining end is supplied by the germline J gene. The chain employs TRBV13-3 and TRBJ2-4; TRBD2 matches at 7 bases. Germline V gene sequence: CDR1 NNHDY, CDR2 SYVADS. This CDR3 comprises 14 residues. CDR3 in amino acids: CASSDWGTLNTLYF. The sequenced CDR3 bases are TGTGCCAGCAGTGACTGGGGGACCTTAAAC.

Concerning this clone itself: Gene names are the mouse ones. The read ends 4 residues before the CDR3 terminus; that terminus is restored from the germline J gene. The chain carries TRBV1 and TRBJ2-4; 8 bases align to TRBD1. The CDR3 consists of 15 residues. CDR1 and CDR2 from the germline V gene are NSQYPW and LRSPGD (reference sequence). CDR3 sequence reads: CTCSAAGQGKNTLYF. The covered CDR3 bases are TGCACCTGCAGTGCAGCCGGACAGGGAAAAAAC.

Turning to this clone: The gene names here belong to mouse. The observed sequence ends 4 residues before the CDR3 terminus, with the missing tail filled in from the germline J gene. V and J are TRBV12-1 and TRBJ1-4; tentative D call: TRBD1 (6 bases). The CDR3 contains 15 residues. Trimming took off 4 bases at V and 0 bases at J, with 11 bases between the two ends. CDR1 is SGHSN, CDR2 HYEKVE, per germline. The part of the CDR3 DNA that was read is TGTGCCAGCTCCCTTGGGACAATTTCCAACGAA. Translation: CASSLGTISNE. The CDR3 as a whole reads CASSLGTISNERLFF. The full variable domain, with the rest looked up from reference TRBV12-1 and TRBJ1-4, is DSGVVQSPRHIIKEKGGRSVLTCIPISGHSNVVWYQQTLGKELKFLIQHYEKVERDKGFLPSRFSVQQFDDYHSEMNMSALELEDSAMYFCASSLGTISNERLFFGHGTKLSVL.

Notes on this clone: The gene symbols are mouse symbols. Coverage ceases 4 residues before the CDR3 finishes, and the germline J gene fills in the end. The chain carries TRBV13-3 and TRBJ1-4; TRBD1 matches at 8 bases. This CDR3 comprises 15 residues. V dropped 4 bases and J dropped 3; count of bases not matched to a gene: 5. CDR1 is NNHDY, CDR2 SYVADS, per germline. CDR3 amino acids: CASSQQGGTNERLFF. The CDR3 bases that were read are TGTGCCAGCAGTCAACAGGGGGGGACCAACGAA.

A few counts support this clone. Germline and genes here are mouse. The read ends 4 residues before the CDR3 terminus; that terminus is restored from the germline J gene. This chain links TRBV19 with TRBJ2-7, with TRBD1 as a possible D gene (6 bases). This CDR3 has 13 residues. Germline loops: CDR1 FNHDT, CDR2 SITEND (reference sequence). Between the trimmed V and J ends, which lost 7 bases and 0 bases, there was a span of 11 bases. The CDR3 spells CASSWDNSYEQYF. The covered CDR3 bases are TGTGCCAGCTCGTGGGACAACTCCTAT.

A note on this clone: Compared with germline, one end of the junction differs, possibly owing to a read error. Gene names are mouse gene names. The observed sequence ends 4 residues before the CDR3 terminus, with the missing tail filled in from the germline J gene. This sequence joins TRBV19 and TRBJ1-4; 10 bases are shared with TRBD1. Germline CDR1 and CDR2: FNHDT and SITEND (reference sequence). The CDR3 length is 20 residues. The CDR3 loop is CASRIAHITGTGVSNERLFF. CDR3 DNA (partial): TGTGCCAGCAGGATAGCTCATATAACCGGGACAGGGGTTTCCAACGAA. The full variable domain, completed using reference TRBV19 and TRBJ1-4, is GGIITQTPKFLIGQEGQKLTLKCQQNFNHDTMYWYRQDSGKGLRLIYYSITENDLQKGDLSEGYDASREKKSSFSLTVTSAQKNEMAVFLCASRIAHITGTGVSNERLFFGHGTKLSVL.

A word on this clone: These gene names are mouse names. The observed sequence ends 4 residues before the CDR3 terminus, with the missing tail filled in from the germline J gene. The chain joins TRBV13-3 to TRBJ2-1, with TRBD1 matching 7 bases. Unmatched junction bases numbered 5, after V lost 2 bases and J lost 3 bases. Per germline, CDR1 NNHDY and CDR2 SYVADS. The CDR3 extends over 15 amino acids. CDR3 residues: CASSDRDSSYAEQFF. The CDR3 bases that were read are TGTGCCAGCAGTGACCGGGACAGCTCCTATGCT.

With respect to this clone: Mouse gene names apply. From the germline J gene comes the end of the CDR3, since the read stops 4 residues before it. This sequence joins TRBV1 and TRBJ2-1, with 10 bases identical to TRBD1. The V gene's germline CDR1 is NSQYPW and CDR2 LRSPGD (reference sequence). The CDR3 extends over 13 amino acids. After removal of 10 bases from V and 5 bases from J, the junction contained 5 bases not matched to a gene. The covered CDR3 bases are TGCACCTCCTCCGGGACAGGGGATGCT. Protein product: CTSSGTGDA. The full CDR3 is CTSSGTGDAEQFF.

There are a few counts of this clone. TCRdb's protein does not match the DNA translation at residue 10; the protein provided is translated from the DNA. The listed genes are named as in mouse. With the read ending 3 residues before the CDR3 end, the germline J gene is used to fill in that end. The rearrangement uses TRBV31 and TRBJ1-6, with 10 bases fitting TRBD1. TRBJ1-6 is an open reading frame, and its role is uncertain. The CDR3 contains 13 residues. Germline-derived CDR1 and CDR2 are GKSSPN and SITVG. The junction had 1 base not matched to a gene; V was cut back by 5 bases and J by 6 bases. The sequenced part of the CDR3 DNA is TGTGCCTGGGACAGGGGGCGTAATTCGCCC. It translates to CAWDRGRNSP. The whole CDR3 protein is CAWDRGRNSPLYF.

This clone showed up just a few times. All gene names here are mouse names. The read ends 4 residues before the CDR3 terminus; that terminus is restored from the germline J gene. This chain links TRBV1 with TRBJ2-3, with 11 bases that match TRBD2. This CDR3 comprises 16 residues. With V trimmed by 3 bases and J by 4 bases, 6 bases remained unmatched. Germline CDR1 and CDR2: NSQYPW and LRSPGD (reference sequence). This CDR3 reads CTCSADWGESSETLYF. Incomplete CDR3 DNA: TGCACCTGCAGTGCGGACTGGGGGGAATCTTCAGAA. The variable domain in full, completed from reference TRBV1 and TRBJ2-3, reads VTLLEQNPRWRLVPRGQAVNLRCILKNSQYPWMSWYQQDLQKQLQWLFTLRSPGDKEVKSLPGADYLATRVTDTELRLQVANMSQGRTLYCTCSADWGESSETLYFGSGTRLTVL.

This clone was picked up many times. Each gene name is a mouse one. The sequence runs out 4 residues before the end of the CDR3; the remainder is reconstructed from the germline J gene. The rearrangement uses TRBV13-3 and TRBJ2-7; TRBD2 matches 10 bases. With 3 bases clipped from V and 2 bases from J, the junction kept 5 bases outside the gene matches. Germline CDR1 reads NNHDY; CDR2 reads SYVADS. The CDR3 totals 15 residues. The sequenced CDR3 bases are TGTGCCAGCAGTGCCGGGACTGGGGCCGCCTAT. Its translation: CASSAGTGAAY. The full-length CDR3 reads as CASSAGTGAAYEQYF.

This clone was recorded a few times. The protein recorded in TCRdb does not match the translated DNA at residue 12; the protein presented here comes from translating the DNA. Genes here carry mouse names. The read stops 3 residues short of the end of the CDR3; the missing end is completed from the germline J gene. The chain employs TRBV13-3 and TRBJ1-6; 10 bases match TRBD1. TRBJ1-6 has ORF status, its function being uncertain. Trimming cost V 5 bases and J 8 bases; bases outside gene matches: 7. This CDR3 has 15 amino acids. Germline CDR1 reads NNHDY; CDR2 reads SYVADS. The part of the CDR3 DNA that was read is TGTGCCAGCAGGCCGGGACAGGGGAGCGATTCGCCC. This translates into CASRPGQGSDSP. The CDR3 in full is CASRPGQGSDSPLYF.

This clone was counted at least ten times. DNA and listed protein disagree at residue 11, so the protein shown here was translated from the DNA. Mouse gene names apply. Read data end 3 residues before the CDR3 end; the end is taken from the germline J gene. This chain uses TRBV13-3 with TRBJ1-6; possibly TRBD1 for D (6 bases). TRBJ1-6 is an ORF; its function is uncertain. Germline loops: CDR1 NNHDY, CDR2 SYVADS. V was cut by 5 bases and J by 7 bases, with 13 bases left in between. This CDR3 region has 14 residues. CDR3 loop: CASRGGQRNSPLYF. The CDR3 DNA, read in part, is TGTGCCAGCAGAGGAGGACAGAGGAATTCGCCC.

This clone showed up just a few times. Here the gene names and germline are mouse. The read ends 4 residues before the CDR3 terminus; that terminus is restored from the germline J gene. The chain has TRBV19 and TRBJ2-1; 7 nucleotides agree with TRBD2. The CDR3 length is 13 residues. The V and J ends lost 6 bases and 2 bases, in that order; junction bases with no gene match: 2. Germline-derived CDR1 and CDR2 are FNHDT and SITEND (reference sequence). The CDR3 protein is CASMLGDYAEQFF. CDR3 bases read: TGTGCCAGCATGCTGGGGGACTATGCT.

This clone was seen a handful of times. At residue 13, the translated DNA and the protein in TCRdb do not agree; the protein given here is derived from the DNA. Gene names follow the mouse nomenclature. The CDR3 loop is CTCSAERGQRENTLYF. The covered CDR3 bases are TGCACCTGCAGTGCAGAAAGGGGGCAGAGGGAAAATACG. The rearrangement uses TRBV1 and TRBJ1-3; 7 bases agree with TRBD1. The read halts 3 residues ahead of the CDR3 end, with the missing end drawn from the germline J gene. Unmatched junction bases numbered 8, after V lost 0 bases and J lost 6 bases. The CDR3 runs 16 residues. CDR1 is NSQYPW and CDR2 is LRSPGD in the germline V gene (reference sequence).

There are a few counts of this clone. Mouse gene names and germline throughout. With the read ending 4 residues before the CDR3 end, the germline J gene is used to fill in that end. This rearrangement joins TRBV13-2 to TRBJ2-2; the D gene is possibly TRBD1 (6 bases). The CDR3 spans 15 residues. CDR1 and CDR2 (germline): NNHNN, SYGAGS (reference sequence). Trimming left V 3 bases short and J 4 bases short, with 13 bases between. The CDR3: CASGVQGRGTGQLYF. The CDR3 bases that were read are TGTGCCAGCGGTGTACAGGGCCGGGGCACCGGG.

There are many counts of this clone. Gene names follow the mouse nomenclature. With the read ending 4 residues before the CDR3 end, the germline J gene is used to fill in that end. The J gene is TRBJ1-4, the V gene TRBV13-3; no definite D call. The V and J ends lost 1 base and 0 bases respectively, with 10 bases between them. The CDR3 length is 16 residues. Germline CDR1 reads NNHDY; CDR2 reads SYVADS. CDR3 amino acids: CASSDLGSLSNERLFF. CDR3 DNA (partial): TGTGCCAGCAGTGATCTGGGGAGCCTTTCCAACGAA. The full variable domain, with the rest looked up from reference TRBV13-3 and TRBJ1-4, is EAAVTQSPRSKVAVTGGKVTLSCHQTNNHDYMYWYRQDTGHGLRLIHYSYVADSTEKGDIPDGYKASRPSQENFSLILELASLSQTAVYFCASSDLGSLSNERLFFGHGTKLSVL.

Of note for this clone: Germline and genes: mouse. The read ends 4 residues before the CDR3 terminus; that terminus is restored from the germline J gene. V and J are TRBV13-1 and TRBJ1-4; D not resolved. The germline V gene has CDR1 NSHNY and CDR2 SYGAGN. The V end lost 4 bases, the J end lost 0 bases, and 4 bases lay between the germline ends. The CDR3 runs 13 residues. CDR3 bases read: TGTGCCAGCAGTCAGCTTTCCAACGAA. This sequence encodes CASSQLSNE. In full, the CDR3 reads CASSQLSNERLFF.

This clone was observed a handful of times. The gene names given are mouse names. The read stops 4 residues short of the end of the CDR3; the missing end is completed from the germline J gene. The J gene is TRBJ1-4, the V gene TRBV1, with 12 nucleotides matching TRBD1. Germline values: CDR1 NSQYPW, CDR2 LRSPGD (reference sequence). There are 15 residues in the CDR3. The part of the CDR3 DNA that was read is TGCACCTGCAGTGGGGGGACAGGGGGCGCCGAA. Protein: CTCSGGTGGAE. The CDR3 in its entirety is CTCSGGTGGAERLFF. Full variable domain (missing parts from reference TRBV1 and TRBJ1-4): VTLLEQNPRWRLVPRGQAVNLRCILKNSQYPWMSWYQQDLQKQLQWLFTLRSPGDKEVKSLPGADYLATRVTDTELRLQVANMSQGRTLYCTCSGGTGGAERLFFGHGTKLSVL.

Worth noting for this clone: The germline and genes are mouse ones. The read falls 4 residues short of the CDR3 end, and the missing part is taken from the germline J gene. This sequence joins TRBV13-3 and TRBJ1-1; maybe TRBD1 (5 bases). The CDR3 consists of 11 residues. Germline CDR1 reads NNHDY; CDR2 reads SYVADS. The DNA read from the CDR3 is TGTGCCAGCGAAGAGGGGACA. It specifies CASEEGT. The whole CDR3 protein is CASEEGTEVFF.

Turning to this clone: Gene labels here are mouse ones. The observed sequence ends 4 residues before the CDR3 terminus, with the missing tail filled in from the germline J gene. The chain carries TRBV13-3 and TRBJ2-5; TRBD2 matches at 11 bases. CDR3 length: 15 residues. The V gene's germline CDR1 is NNHDY and CDR2 SYVADS. CDR3 protein: CASSPMTGGEDTQYF. The sequenced part of the CDR3 DNA is TGTGCCAGCAGTCCAATGACTGGGGGGGAAGAC.

Concerning this clone itself: Here the gene names and germline are mouse. The read comes to an end 4 residues before the CDR3 does, leaving the germline J gene to fill in the end. The chain links TRBV1 to TRBJ2-5; 9 bases align to TRBD1. The CDR3 extends over 14 amino acids. Germline loops: CDR1 NSQYPW, CDR2 LRSPGD (reference sequence). The covered CDR3 bases are TGCACCTGCAGTGCCTCACAGGGGGCCGAC. As protein: CTCSASQGAD. The whole CDR3 region reads CTCSASQGADTQYF. Supplemented by reference TRBV1 and TRBJ2-5, the full variable domain reads VTLLEQNPRWRLVPRGQAVNLRCILKNSQYPWMSWYQQDLQKQLQWLFTLRSPGDKEVKSLPGADYLATRVTDTELRLQVANMSQGRTLYCTCSASQGADTQYFGPGTRLLVL.

Details on this clone: The DNA translation disagrees with the TCRdb protein at residue 13, so the protein in this description comes from the DNA. Gene names denote mouse genes. The read stops 3 residues short of the end of the CDR3; the missing end is completed from the germline J gene. The rearrangement joins TRBV19 to TRBJ1-6; maybe TRBD1 (6 bases). TRBJ1-6 is sorted into the ORF group, with uncertain function. The germline CDR1 and CDR2 sequences are FNHDT and SITEND (reference sequence). The CDR3 loop spans 16 amino acids. V was shortened by 2 bases and J by 1 base, with 10 bases between the two germline ends. The CDR3 sequence: CASSIRGASYNSPLYF. Partial CDR3 DNA: TGTGCCAGCAGTATCCGGGGGGCGTCCTATAATTCGCCC.